The 22 T cell receptor beta chains below come from one sample, sequenced in a study of blood T cell repertoires in COVID-19 (dated by TCRdb to the early 2020s). The receptor library was made with the immunoSEQ multiplex PCR assay. TCRdb limited this immuneACCESS table to in-frame rearrangements with V and J called. A share of clones is missing; checked studies link under half to unresolved V genes, and the rest is unexplained. In all, the sample holds about 340,000 clones, and around 91% of those were seen once. Around 3.5% of the sample comes from the top ten. Sequencing was done on a sample of peripheral blood. The source of these receptors is a woman younger than 30 who had recovered from COVID-19.

CDR3 DNA sequence: TGCGCCAGCAGCCAGAGACTAGCGGGAGAGGCCTACAATGAGCAGTTCTTC. Amino acid sequence: CASSQRLAGEAYNEQFF. This chain links TRBV4-3 with TRBJ2-1; 12 positions match TRBD2. J was trimmed by 2 bases and V by 3 bases; bases with no gene match: 5. The CDR3 is 17 amino acids. Per the germline V gene, CDR1 is LGHNA and CDR2 is YSLEER.

The chain joins TRBV10-3 to TRBJ2-1, with D possibly TRBD2 on 6 matching bases. The CDR3 runs to 14 residues. The germline V gene has CDR1 ENHRY and CDR2 SYGVKD. V was pared by 4 bases and J by 1 base, with 8 bases between. This CDR3 is CAISVAGSYNEQFF. The CDR3 coding sequence is TGTGCCATCAGTGTTGCGGGATCCTACAATGAGCAGTTCTTC.

The chain carries TRBV6-5 and TRBJ1-5; D may be TRBD1 (6 bases). This CDR3 spans 15 amino acids. Trimming removed 5 bases from V and 1 base from J, with 12 bases in between. CDR1 is MNHEY, CDR2 SVGAGI, per germline. The CDR3 is CASSTGYRSNQPQHF. The CDR3 DNA follows: TGTGCCAGCAGTACAGGGTATAGGAGCAATCAGCCCCAGCATTTT.

The chain has TRBV2 and TRBJ1-2; 7 nucleotides align to TRBD1. The CDR3 length is 12 residues. V lost 7 bases to trimming and J lost 5 bases; unmatched junction nucleotides: 4. Germline loops: CDR1 SNHLY, CDR2 FYNNEI. The DNA for the CDR3 is TGTGCCAGCATCAGGACAGGTTATGGCTACACCTTC. This translates into CASIRTGYGYTF. Full variable domain (outside the CDR3, taken from reference TRBV2 and TRBJ1-2): EPEVTQTPSHQVTQMGQEVILRCVPISNHLYFYWYRQILGQKVEFLVSFYNNEISEKSEIFDDQFSVERPDGSNFTLKIRSTKLEDSAMYFCASIRTGYGYTFGSGTRLTVV.

The chain recombines TRBV15 with TRBJ2-5; 8 bases map to TRBD2. The CDR3 runs 13 residues. V was pared by 1 base and J by 5 bases, with 0 bases of the junction left unmatched. Germline CDR1 reads LNHNV; CDR2 reads YYDKDF (reference sequence). The CDR3 reads CATSRGLAETQYF. The CDR3 DNA sequence: TGTGCCACCAGCAGAGGACTAGCGGAGACCCAGTACTTC.

J is TRBJ1-2 and V is TRBV7-6; 7 nucleotides match TRBD1. Trimming at V came to 4 bases and at J to 0 bases, leaving 5 bases not matched to a gene. The germline CDR1 and CDR2 sequences are SGHVS and FNYEAQ. The CDR3 totals 15 residues. The chain's CDR3 is CASSYRQGANYGYTF. The CDR3 region has the DNA TGTGCCAGCAGCTACCGACAGGGAGCTAACTATGGCTACACCTTC. Filled out from reference TRBV7-6 and TRBJ1-2, the complete variable domain reads GAGVSQSPRYKVTKRGQDVALRCDPISGHVSLYWYRQALGQGPEFLTYFNYEAQQDKSGLPNDRFSAERPEGSISTLTIQRTEQRDSAMYRCASSYRQGANYGYTFGSGTRLTVV.

The V call is TRBV5-4, the J call TRBJ2-3; TRBD2 matches 9 bases. Germline V gene lookup returns CDR1 SGHNT and CDR2 YYREEE (reference sequence). The CDR3 spans 15 residues. Trimming at V came to 2 bases and at J to 3 bases, leaving 4 bases not matched to a gene. CDR3 residues: CASSFSGRRTDTQYF. The CDR3 DNA sequence: TGTGCCAGCAGCTTTAGCGGGAGAAGAACAGATACGCAGTATTTT.

This chain connects TRBV5-6 to TRBJ2-5, with 9 bases lining up with TRBD1. V shed 4 bases, J shed 1 base, and the junction held 14 bases outside the gene matches. Germline-derived CDR1 and CDR2 are SGHDT and YYEEEE. The CDR3 contains 18 residues. CDR3 protein: CASSPTSGTGFFQETQYF. The CDR3 DNA sequence: TGTGCCAGCAGCCCAACATCCGGGACAGGGTTTTTCCAAGAGACCCAGTACTTC.

The chain carries TRBV28 and TRBJ1-5; 10 bases match TRBD1. The V gene end was trimmed by 5 bases and the J gene end by 2 bases; junction bases not matched to a gene: 3. Germline V gene lookup returns CDR1 MDHEN and CDR2 SYDVKM. CDR3 length: 15 residues. CDR3 sequence reads: CASSPGTGGNQPQHF. The CDR3 DNA sequence: TGTGCCAGCAGTCCGGGGACAGGGGGCAATCAGCCCCAGCATTTT.

The V gene is TRBV6-2 or TRBV6-3, the J gene TRBJ1-2, with 7 bases lining up with TRBD1. CDR3 length: 14 amino acids. V shed 2 bases and J 8 bases; nucleotides not matched to a gene: 8. Germline V CDR1 and CDR2: MNHEY, SVGEGT. CDR3 DNA: TGTGCCAGCAGTTACCCCGACAGGGTAGGAGGCTACACCTTC. This gives the protein CASSYPDRVGGYTF.

This clone was counted once. The chain joins TRBV6-2 or TRBV6-3 to TRBJ2-1; D perhaps matches TRBD2 (6 bases). The CDR3 covers 15 residues. Germline V lookup: CDR1 MNHEY, CDR2 SVGEGT. The V end lost 0 bases, the J end lost 2 bases, and 8 bases lay between the germline ends. Written as DNA, the CDR3 is TGTGCCAGCAGTTACTCACGCGGGACCTACAATGAGCAGTTCTTC. Its protein is CASSYSRGTYNEQFF.

V and J are TRBV28 and TRBJ1-4; TRBD1 matches at 8 bases. Per germline, CDR1 MDHEN and CDR2 SYDVKM. The CDR3 totals 17 residues. V lost 4 bases and J lost 8; bases outside the gene matches: 15. CDR3 nucleotide sequence: TGTGCCAGCAGTTCCGTCCCGGGACAGGTATGGGGCGAAAAACTGTTTTTT. Translating it yields CASSSVPGQVWGEKLFF. Full variable domain (rest looked up from reference TRBV28 and TRBJ1-4): DVKVTQSSRYLVKRTGEKVFLECVQDMDHENMFWYRQDPGLGLRLIYFSYDVKMKEKGDIPEGYSVSREKKERFSLILESASTNQTSMYLCASSSVPGQVWGEKLFFGSGTQLSVL.

In this sample, this clone turned up a few times. The V and J genes are TRBV10-3 and TRBJ2-1; TRBD1 might be the D (5 bases). The CDR3 runs to 15 residues. Trimming removed 2 bases from V and 5 bases from J, with 13 bases in between. Germline CDR1 and CDR2: ENHRY and SYGVKD. CDR3 loop: CAISEPVDTHNEQFF. The CDR3 nucleotides read TGTGCCATCAGTGAGCCGGTGGACACCCACAATGAGCAGTTCTTC.

V gene TRBV18 combines with J gene TRBJ2-5; 7 bases fit TRBD1. J was trimmed by 4 bases and V by 4 bases; bases with no gene match: 3. Germline V CDR1 and CDR2: KGHSH, LQKENI. CDR3 size: 13 residues. CDR3 loop: CASSQGQTETQYF. In DNA, the CDR3 is TGTGCCAGCTCACAGGGACAGACAGAGACCCAGTACTTC.

The J gene is TRBJ1-2, the V gene TRBV4-3; TRBD1 matches 7 bases. The J segment lost 4 bases and the V segment lost 1 base, leaving 6 bases of the junction unmatched. CDR1 is LGHNA, CDR2 YSLEER, per germline. The CDR3 has 15 residues. The CDR3 is CASSQVSWDSYGYTF. Here the CDR3 DNA reads TGCGCCAGCAGCCAAGTGAGCTGGGACAGCTATGGCTACACCTTC.

The chain links TRBV10-2 to TRBJ2-2; D is perhaps TRBD2 (6 bases). This CDR3 spans 11 amino acids. V was clipped by 6 bases and J by 9 bases, with 8 bases between them. The germline gives CDR1 WSHSY, CDR2 SAAADI. This CDR3 is CASRRDRELFF. The DNA of the CDR3 is TGCGCCAGCAGGCGGGACCGGGAGCTGTTTTTT.

The V call is TRBV24-1, the J call TRBJ2-3, with TRBD2 matching 10 bases. The V gene's germline CDR1 is KGHDR and CDR2 SFDVKD. The CDR3 contains 18 residues. V lost 5 bases to trimming and J lost 0 bases; unmatched junction nucleotides: 10. CDR3 bases: TGTGCCACCAGTGCTTCCCCAGGGACTAGCGATAGCACAGATACGCAGTATTTT. Its protein product is CATSASPGTSDSTDTQYF.

The chain links TRBV5-6 to TRBJ2-7; 10 nucleotides match TRBD2. The CDR3 spans 15 residues. The germline V gene has CDR1 SGHDT and CDR2 YYEEEE. With V trimmed by 0 bases and J by 5 bases, 5 bases remained unmatched. The CDR3 region is CASSLGGTSANEQYV. Written as DNA, the CDR3 is TGTGCCAGCAGCTTGGGGGGGACTAGCGCTAACGAGCAGTACGTC.

This chain joins TRBV5-6 and TRBJ2-5; 8 bases are a match to TRBD1. Trimming at V came to 4 bases and at J to 3 bases, leaving 8 bases not matched to a gene. CDR1 is SGHDT and CDR2 is YYEEEE in the germline V gene. CDR3 size: 15 residues. The CDR3 nucleotides are TGTGCCAGCAGCGCTCGCAGGGGGCTGAAAGAGACCCAGTACTTC. It codes for CASSARRGLKETQYF.

This clone was detected only once. This chain links TRBV7-9 with TRBJ1-1; weak D call: TRBD1 (6 bases). Germline CDR1 and CDR2: SEHNR and FQNEAQ (reference sequence). The CDR3 is 13 amino acids. V lost 3 bases to trimming and J lost 6 bases, with 11 bases between them. The CDR3 DNA is TGTGCCAGCAGCTTTCCGGGACACCCTGAAGCTTTCTTT. Translation: CASSFPGHPEAFF.

The chain uses TRBV29-1 and TRBJ1-1; D possibly corresponds to TRBD1 (5 bases). V was cut by 3 bases and J by 6 bases, with 11 bases left in between. CDR1 is SQVTM and CDR2 is ANQGSEA in the germline V gene. The CDR3 has 12 residues. The CDR3 loop is CSVEQGRSEAFF. DNA for the CDR3: TGCAGCGTTGAGCAGGGAAGGTCTGAAGCTTTCTTT.

This clone came up a few times. The rearrangement links TRBV6-5 to TRBJ1-5; D is ambiguous. Per germline, CDR1 MNHEY and CDR2 SVGAGI. Trimming took off 0 bases at V and 2 bases at J, with 11 bases between the two ends. This CDR3 spans 16 amino acids. The CDR3 is CASSYSRGVGNQPQHF. CDR3 nucleotide sequence: TGTGCCAGCAGTTACTCGAGAGGCGTGGGCAATCAGCCCCAGCATTTT.